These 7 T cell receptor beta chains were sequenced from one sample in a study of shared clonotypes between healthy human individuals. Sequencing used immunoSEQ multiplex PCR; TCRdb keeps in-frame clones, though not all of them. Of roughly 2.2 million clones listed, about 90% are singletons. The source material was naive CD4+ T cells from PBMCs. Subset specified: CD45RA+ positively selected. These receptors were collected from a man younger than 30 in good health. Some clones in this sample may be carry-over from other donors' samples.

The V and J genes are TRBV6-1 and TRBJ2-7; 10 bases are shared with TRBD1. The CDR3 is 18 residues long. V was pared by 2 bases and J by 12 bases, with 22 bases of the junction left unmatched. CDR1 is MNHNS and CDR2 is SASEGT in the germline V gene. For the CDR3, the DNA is TGTGCCAGCAGTGAAAAATCTAGTCGTTCGGGACAGGGGCCGAGGCTGTACTTC. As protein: CASSEKSSRSGQGPRLYF.

This CDR3 is CASSPRLNGEKLFF. CDR3 nucleotide sequence: TGTGCCAGCAGTCCTCGGTTAAACGGTGAAAAACTGTTTTTT. The chain combines TRBV6-5 with TRBJ1-4; D gene unclear. Germline-derived CDR1 and CDR2 are MNHEY and SVGAGI. V dropped 5 bases and J dropped 7 bases, with 14 bases sitting between them. This CDR3 is 14 amino acids long.

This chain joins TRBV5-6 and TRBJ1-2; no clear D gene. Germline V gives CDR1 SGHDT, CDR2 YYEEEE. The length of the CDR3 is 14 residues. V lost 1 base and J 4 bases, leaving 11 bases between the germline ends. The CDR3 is CASSLRTDLYGYTF. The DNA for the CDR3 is TGTGCCAGCAGCTTGAGGACGGACCTCTATGGCTACACCTTC.

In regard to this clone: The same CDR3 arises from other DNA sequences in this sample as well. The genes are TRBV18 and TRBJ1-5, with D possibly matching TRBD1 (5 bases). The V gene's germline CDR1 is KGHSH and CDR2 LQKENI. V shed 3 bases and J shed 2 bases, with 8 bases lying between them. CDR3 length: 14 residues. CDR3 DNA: TGTGCCAGCTCACCCACAGGCGGCAATCAGCCCCAGCATTTT. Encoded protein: CASSPTGGNQPQHF. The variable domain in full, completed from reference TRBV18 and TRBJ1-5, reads NAGVMQNPRHLVRRRGQEARLRCSPMKGHSHVYWYRQLPEEGLKFMVYLQKENIIDESGMPKERFSAEFPKEGPSILRIQQVVRGDSAAYFCASSPTGGNQPQHFGDGTRLSIL.

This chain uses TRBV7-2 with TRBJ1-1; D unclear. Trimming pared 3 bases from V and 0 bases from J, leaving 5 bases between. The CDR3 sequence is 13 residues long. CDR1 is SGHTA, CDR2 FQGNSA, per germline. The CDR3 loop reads CASSFHMNTEAFF. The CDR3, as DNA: TGTGCCAGCAGCTTTCATATGAACACTGAAGCTTTCTTT. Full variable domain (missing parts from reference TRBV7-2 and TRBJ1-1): GAGVSQSPSNKVTEKGKDVELRCDPISGHTALYWYRQSLGQGLEFLIYFQGNSAPDKSGLPSDRFSAERTGGSVSTLTIQRTQQEDSAVYLCASSFHMNTEAFFGQGTRLTVV.

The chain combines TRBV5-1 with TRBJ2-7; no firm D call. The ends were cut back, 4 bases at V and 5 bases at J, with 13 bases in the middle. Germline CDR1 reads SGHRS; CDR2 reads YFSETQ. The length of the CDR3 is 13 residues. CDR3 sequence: CASSPGGWNEQYF. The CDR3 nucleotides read TGCGCCAGCAGCCCCGGCGGCTGGAACGAGCAGTACTTC. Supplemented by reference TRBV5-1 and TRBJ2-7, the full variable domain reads KAGVTQTPRYLIKTRGQQVTLSCSPISGHRSVSWYQQTPGQGLQFLFEYFSETQRNKGNFPGRFSGRQFSNSRSEMNVSTLELGDSALYLCASSPGGWNEQYFGPGTRLTVT.

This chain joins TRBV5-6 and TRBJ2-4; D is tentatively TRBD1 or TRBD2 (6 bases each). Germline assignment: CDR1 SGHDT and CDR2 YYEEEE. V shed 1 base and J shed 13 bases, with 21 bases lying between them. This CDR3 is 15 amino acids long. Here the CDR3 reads CASSLSKAGHLRQYF. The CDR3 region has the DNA TGTGCCAGCAGCTTGAGTAAGGCGGGACACCTAAGACAGTACTTC.